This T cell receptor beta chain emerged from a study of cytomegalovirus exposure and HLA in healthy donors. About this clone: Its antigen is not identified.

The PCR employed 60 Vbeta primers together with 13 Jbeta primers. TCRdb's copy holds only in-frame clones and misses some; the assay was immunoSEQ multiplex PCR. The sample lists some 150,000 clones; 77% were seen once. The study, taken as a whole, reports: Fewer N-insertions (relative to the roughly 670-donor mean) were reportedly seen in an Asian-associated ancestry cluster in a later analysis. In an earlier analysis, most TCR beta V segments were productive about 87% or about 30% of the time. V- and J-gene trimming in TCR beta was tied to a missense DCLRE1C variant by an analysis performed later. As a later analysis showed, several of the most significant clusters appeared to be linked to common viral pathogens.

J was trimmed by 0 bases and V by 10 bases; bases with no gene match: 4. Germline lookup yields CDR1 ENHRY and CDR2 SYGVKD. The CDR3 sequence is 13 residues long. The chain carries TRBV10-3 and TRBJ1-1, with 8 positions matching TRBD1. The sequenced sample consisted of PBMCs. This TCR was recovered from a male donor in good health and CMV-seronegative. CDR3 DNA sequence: TGTGCCACCAAGGGACAGGTGAACACTGAAGCTTTCTTT. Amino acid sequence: CATKGQVNTEAFF.